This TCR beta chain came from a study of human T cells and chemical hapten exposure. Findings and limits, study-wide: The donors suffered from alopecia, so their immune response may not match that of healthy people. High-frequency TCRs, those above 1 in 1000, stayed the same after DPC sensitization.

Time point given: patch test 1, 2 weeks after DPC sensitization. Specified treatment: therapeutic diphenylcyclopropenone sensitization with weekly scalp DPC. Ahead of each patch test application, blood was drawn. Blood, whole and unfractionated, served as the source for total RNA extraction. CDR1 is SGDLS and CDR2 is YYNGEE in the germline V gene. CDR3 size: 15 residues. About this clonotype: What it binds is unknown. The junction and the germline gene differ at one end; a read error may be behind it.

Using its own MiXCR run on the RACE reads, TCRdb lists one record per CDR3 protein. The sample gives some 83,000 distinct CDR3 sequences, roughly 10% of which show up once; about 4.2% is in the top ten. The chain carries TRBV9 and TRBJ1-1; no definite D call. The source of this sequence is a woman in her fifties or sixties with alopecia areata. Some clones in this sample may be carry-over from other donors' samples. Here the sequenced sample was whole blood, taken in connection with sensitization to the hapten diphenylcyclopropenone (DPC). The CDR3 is CASSVDPLGNAEAFF. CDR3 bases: TGTGCCAGCAGCGTAGACCCCCTTGGGAACGCTGAAGCTTTCTTT.